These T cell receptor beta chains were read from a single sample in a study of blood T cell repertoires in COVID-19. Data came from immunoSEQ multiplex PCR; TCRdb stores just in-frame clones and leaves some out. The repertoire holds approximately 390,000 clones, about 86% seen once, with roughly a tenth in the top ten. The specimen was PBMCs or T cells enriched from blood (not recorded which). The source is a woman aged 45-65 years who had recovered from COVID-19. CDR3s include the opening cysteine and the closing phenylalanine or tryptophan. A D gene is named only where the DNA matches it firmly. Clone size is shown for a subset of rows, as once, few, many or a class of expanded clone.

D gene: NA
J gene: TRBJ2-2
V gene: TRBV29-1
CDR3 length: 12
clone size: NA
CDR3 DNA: TGCAGCGTTACAGGGCGCACCGGGGAGCTGTTTTTT
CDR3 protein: CSVTGRTGELFF

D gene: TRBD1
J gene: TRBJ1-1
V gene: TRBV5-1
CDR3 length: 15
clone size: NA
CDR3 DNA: TGCGCCAGCAGCCGACGACAGGGGGCTGGTGGTGAAGCTTTCTTT
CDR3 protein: CASSRRQGAGGEAFF

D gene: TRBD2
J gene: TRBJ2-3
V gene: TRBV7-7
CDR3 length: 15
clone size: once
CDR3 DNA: TGTGCTAGCAGCTCGAGCGGGGGGCGGGCAGATACGCAGTATTTT
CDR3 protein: CASSSSGGRADTQYF

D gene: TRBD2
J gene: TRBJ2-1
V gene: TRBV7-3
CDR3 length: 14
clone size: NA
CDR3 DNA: TGTGCCAGCAGGGGGACTAGCGGATACAATGAGCAGTTCTTC
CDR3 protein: CASRGTSGYNEQFF

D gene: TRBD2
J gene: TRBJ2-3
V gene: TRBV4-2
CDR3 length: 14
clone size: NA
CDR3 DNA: TGTGCCAGCAGGAATAGCGGGAACACAGATACGCAGTATTTT
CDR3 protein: CASRNSGNTDTQYF

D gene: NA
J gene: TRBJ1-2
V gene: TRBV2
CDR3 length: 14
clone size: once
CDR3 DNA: TGTGCCAGCAGTGAAGAGGTCCAGGGGTATGGCTACACCTTC
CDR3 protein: CASSEEVQGYGYTF

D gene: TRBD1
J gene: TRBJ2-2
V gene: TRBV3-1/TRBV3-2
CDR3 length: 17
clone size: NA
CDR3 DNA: TGTGCCAGCAGCCCTGGGTTTCCAGGGGGCGACACCGGGGAGCTGTTTTTT
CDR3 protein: CASSPGFPGGDTGELFF

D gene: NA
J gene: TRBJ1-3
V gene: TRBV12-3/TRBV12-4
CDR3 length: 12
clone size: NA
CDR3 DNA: TGTGCCAGCTCGGGGGGTGGAAACACCATATATTTT
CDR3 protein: CASSGGGNTIYF

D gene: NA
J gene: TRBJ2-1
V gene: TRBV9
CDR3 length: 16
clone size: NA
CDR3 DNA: TGTGCCAGCAGCGCCTCCTTTGGCGGGGGCAGTAATGAGCAGTTCTTC
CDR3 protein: CASSASFGGGSNEQFF

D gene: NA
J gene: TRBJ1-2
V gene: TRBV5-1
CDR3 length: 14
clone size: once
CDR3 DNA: TGCGCCAGCAGCCAGGGTTTCACTGCCTATGGCTACACCTTC
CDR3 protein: CASSQGFTAYGYTF

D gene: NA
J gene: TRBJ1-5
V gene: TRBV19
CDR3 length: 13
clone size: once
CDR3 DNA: TGTGCCGTGGCCGCGGGGGGGAATCAGCCCCAGCATTTT
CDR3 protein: CAVAAGGNQPQHF

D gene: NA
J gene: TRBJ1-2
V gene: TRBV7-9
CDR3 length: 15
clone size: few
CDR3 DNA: TGTGCCAGCAGAAGTAACGGGGGATCTCGGGATGGCTACACCTTC
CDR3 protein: CASRSNGGSRDGYTF

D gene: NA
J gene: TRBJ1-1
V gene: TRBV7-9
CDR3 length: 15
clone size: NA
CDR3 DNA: TGTGCCAGCAGCTCCCCCCCGGGGAGGAACACTGAAGCTTTCTTT
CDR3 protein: CASSSPPGRNTEAFF